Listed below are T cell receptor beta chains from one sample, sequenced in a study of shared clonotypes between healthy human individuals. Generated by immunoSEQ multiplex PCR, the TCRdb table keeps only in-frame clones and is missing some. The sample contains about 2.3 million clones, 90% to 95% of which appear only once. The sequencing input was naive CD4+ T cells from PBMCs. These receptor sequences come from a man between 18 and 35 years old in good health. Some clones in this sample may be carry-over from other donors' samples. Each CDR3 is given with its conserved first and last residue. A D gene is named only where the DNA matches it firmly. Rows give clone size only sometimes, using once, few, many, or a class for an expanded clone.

CDR3 DNA: TGTGCCAGCCAACCCGAGACCACACTTATCTTC
CDR3 protein: CASQPETTLIF
V gene: TRBV2
J gene: TRBJ1-2
clone size: -
D gene: -

CDR3 DNA: TGTGCCAGCAGTCTTCCATCGACCTATGGCTACACCTTC
CDR3 protein: CASSLPSTYGYTF
V gene: TRBV28
J gene: TRBJ1-2
clone size: -
D gene: -

CDR3 DNA: TGTGCCAGCTTCCCAGGGACAGCTTCTGGCTACACCTTC
CDR3 protein: CASFPGTASGYTF
V gene: TRBV28
J gene: TRBJ1-2
clone size: -
D gene: TRBD1

CDR3 DNA: TGTGCCTGGAGTGTACTAATGGCAGGGAAGAACACTGAAGCTTTCTTT
CDR3 protein: CAWSVLMAGKNTEAFF
V gene: TRBV30
J gene: TRBJ1-1
clone size: once
D gene: -

CDR3 DNA: TGTGCCAGCTCACCAGTCCGTCGGGACACTGAAGCTTTCTTT
CDR3 protein: CASSPVRRDTEAFF
V gene: TRBV18
J gene: TRBJ1-1
clone size: -
D gene: -

CDR3 DNA: TGTGCCAGCAGTCCCGGGGGGATTCAGCCCCAGCATTTT
CDR3 protein: CASSPGGIQPQHF
V gene: TRBV6-5
J gene: TRBJ1-5
clone size: -
D gene: -

CDR3 DNA: TGTGCCAGCAGTGATAGGACAGGGGGCTTCAAGGCCCAGCATTTT
CDR3 protein: CASSDRTGGFKAQHF
V gene: TRBV6-1
J gene: TRBJ1-5
clone size: -
D gene: TRBD1

CDR3 DNA: TGTGCCAGCAGTCTCCGACAGAGCACCGGGGAGCTGTTTTTT
CDR3 protein: CASSLRQSTGELFF
V gene: TRBV27
J gene: TRBJ2-2
clone size: once
D gene: -

CDR3 DNA: TGTGCCAGCTCACCAGGGAACCAAGAGACCCAGTACTTC
CDR3 protein: CASSPGNQETQYF
V gene: TRBV18
J gene: TRBJ2-5
clone size: -
D gene: -

CDR3 DNA: TGTGCCAGCAGCCCCCGGTCCCTAGTTAGCGGGATCCTGAACACCGGGGAGCTGTTTTTT
CDR3 protein: CASSPRSLVSGILNTGELFF
V gene: TRBV7-8
J gene: TRBJ2-2
clone size: -
D gene: TRBD2

CDR3 DNA: TGTGCCAGCAGTCCTCCTGGGGACTATGGCTACACCTTC
CDR3 protein: CASSPPGDYGYTF
V gene: TRBV2
J gene: TRBJ1-2
clone size: once
D gene: -

CDR3 DNA: TGTGCCAGCAGCTACGGGTCTTCCACTAATAGCTATGGCTACACCTTC
CDR3 protein: CASSYGSSTNSYGYTF
V gene: TRBV7-2
J gene: TRBJ1-2
clone size: -
D gene: -

CDR3 DNA: TGTGCCAGCAGCTCTCGGCTAGCGGGTACAGAGACCCAGTACTTC
CDR3 protein: CASSSRLAGTETQYF
V gene: TRBV7-7
J gene: TRBJ2-5
clone size: -
D gene: TRBD2

CDR3 DNA: TGTGCCAGCAGCTTAGGGGCCCAGGGGAACTATGGCTACACCTTC
CDR3 protein: CASSLGAQGNYGYTF
V gene: TRBV5-4
J gene: TRBJ1-2
clone size: -
D gene: -

CDR3 DNA: TGTGCCATCCTACAGGGGGCAACCTACGAGCAGTACTTC
CDR3 protein: CAILQGATYEQYF
V gene: TRBV10-3
J gene: TRBJ2-7
clone size: -
D gene: TRBD1

CDR3 DNA: TGTGCCAGCAGCTCCCGAAGGCTAGCGGGAGGCATAAACACAGATACGCAGTATTTT
CDR3 protein: CASSSRRLAGGINTDTQYF
V gene: TRBV9
J gene: TRBJ2-3
clone size: -
D gene: TRBD2

CDR3 DNA: TGCAGCGTTGGCCCGACTAGCGGGAGGGGTGAGCAGTACTTC
CDR3 protein: CSVGPTSGRGEQYF
V gene: TRBV29-1
J gene: TRBJ2-7
clone size: -
D gene: TRBD2

CDR3 DNA: TGTGCCAGCAACAGAGGCGGTAGCAATCAGCCCCAGCATTTT
CDR3 protein: CASNRGGSNQPQHF
V gene: TRBV9
J gene: TRBJ1-5
clone size: few
D gene: -

CDR3 DNA: TGTGCCAGCAGCTTAGTGGAGGGGTCACCCTATGGCTACACCTTC
CDR3 protein: CASSLVEGSPYGYTF
V gene: TRBV11-2
J gene: TRBJ1-2
clone size: -
D gene: -

CDR3 DNA: TGTGCCAGCAGCGCCCTCGGACAGGGGGCCCCATATGGCTACACCTTC
CDR3 protein: CASSALGQGAPYGYTF
V gene: TRBV9
J gene: TRBJ1-2
clone size: -
D gene: TRBD1

CDR3 DNA: TGTGCCAGCTCACCCTTTTTGGAGATTGGTACCGAGCAGTACTTC
CDR3 protein: CASSPFLEIGTEQYF
V gene: TRBV18
J gene: TRBJ2-7
clone size: -
D gene: -

CDR3 DNA: TGTGCCAGCTGTTCGAGCTCCTACAATGAGCAGTTCTTC
CDR3 protein: CASCSSSYNEQFF
V gene: TRBV28
J gene: TRBJ2-1
clone size: -
D gene: -

CDR3 DNA: TGTGCCAGCCCAGGGCAGGGGGTAGACTACACCTTC
CDR3 protein: CASPGQGVDYTF
V gene: TRBV28
J gene: TRBJ1-2
clone size: -
D gene: TRBD1

CDR3 DNA: TGTGCCAGAAGCTTCGGGATTATCTCCGACAATGAGCAGTTCTTC
CDR3 protein: CARSFGIISDNEQFF
V gene: TRBV5-3
J gene: TRBJ2-1
clone size: -
D gene: -

CDR3 DNA: TGTGCCAGCACTGGGGGGGCGGATACGCAGTATTTT
CDR3 protein: CASTGGADTQYF
V gene: TRBV2
J gene: TRBJ2-3
clone size: -
D gene: -

CDR3 DNA: TGTGCCAGCAGCTTCGACAGGGTCCGTAGGAGTGAGCAGTTCTTC
CDR3 protein: CASSFDRVRRSEQFF
V gene: TRBV7-9
J gene: TRBJ2-1
clone size: -
D gene: TRBD1

CDR3 DNA: TGTGCCAGCAGCCGAATGACAGCAGAAGCTTTCTTT
CDR3 protein: CASSRMTAEAFF
V gene: TRBV4-2
J gene: TRBJ1-1
clone size: -
D gene: -

CDR3 DNA: TGTGCCAGCAGCAACTTCAGGCGGCCCTCTGGAAACACCATATATTTT
CDR3 protein: CASSNFRRPSGNTIYF
V gene: TRBV21-1
J gene: TRBJ1-3
clone size: -
D gene: -

CDR3 DNA: TGCGCCAGCAGCGGGGGACTAGCGGGACTCTACGAGCAGTACTTC
CDR3 protein: CASSGGLAGLYEQYF
V gene: TRBV5-1
J gene: TRBJ2-7
clone size: once
D gene: TRBD2

CDR3 DNA: TGTGCCACCAGCAGAGGACCTAGCGGGAGTCGTGAGCAGTACTTC
CDR3 protein: CATSRGPSGSREQYF
V gene: TRBV15
J gene: TRBJ2-7
clone size: -
D gene: TRBD2

CDR3 DNA: TGTGCCAGCAGCATTACAGGAAGCTCTGGAAACACCATATATTTT
CDR3 protein: CASSITGSSGNTIYF
V gene: TRBV9
J gene: TRBJ1-3
clone size: -
D gene: -

CDR3 DNA: TGTGCCAGCAGCTTTGTTACCCTGAACACTGAAGCTTTCTTT
CDR3 protein: CASSFVTLNTEAFF
V gene: TRBV11-2
J gene: TRBJ1-1
clone size: -
D gene: -

CDR3 DNA: TGTGCCAGCAGCCAGGGGGCAAAGACTGAAGCTTTCTTT
CDR3 protein: CASSQGAKTEAFF
V gene: TRBV7-3
J gene: TRBJ1-1
clone size: once
D gene: TRBD1

CDR3 DNA: TGTGCCAGCAGGGCTAGCGGTCAAGAGACCCAGTACTTC
CDR3 protein: CASRASGQETQYF
V gene: TRBV28
J gene: TRBJ2-5
clone size: -
D gene: TRBD2

CDR3 DNA: TGTGCCGCAGGAAGCGGGACAGGGGCCCAAGAGACCCAGTACTTC
CDR3 protein: CAAGSGTGAQETQYF
V gene: TRBV7-9
J gene: TRBJ2-5
clone size: -
D gene: TRBD1

CDR3 DNA: TGTGCCAGCAGCCCCGGGGGCCGGGGGTTTGGCTACACCTTC
CDR3 protein: CASSPGGRGFGYTF
V gene: TRBV5-6
J gene: TRBJ1-2
clone size: -
D gene: -

CDR3 DNA: TGTGCCAGCAGCTTAGCCCTAGGGGGGACCGGGGAGCTGTTTTTT
CDR3 protein: CASSLALGGTGELFF
V gene: TRBV11-2
J gene: TRBJ2-2
clone size: -
D gene: -

CDR3 DNA: TGTGCCACCAATCCTGTCCAGGGCGACGTGAAAAAACTGTTTTTT
CDR3 protein: CATNPVQGDVKKLFF
V gene: TRBV6-6
J gene: TRBJ1-4
clone size: -
D gene: -

CDR3 DNA: TGTGCCAGCAGTTTGGAAAGGCATGGCTACACCTTC
CDR3 protein: CASSLERHGYTF
V gene: TRBV28
J gene: TRBJ1-2
clone size: -
D gene: -

CDR3 DNA: TGTGCCAGCAGTACCTCGGGGCAGGGGGCGGTTGGCTACACCTTC
CDR3 protein: CASSTSGQGAVGYTF
V gene: TRBV6-5
J gene: TRBJ1-2
clone size: once
D gene: TRBD1

CDR3 DNA: TGTGCCAGCAGCTTAGTTGCGGATTCCTACAATGAGCAGTTCTTC
CDR3 protein: CASSLVADSYNEQFF
V gene: TRBV7-8
J gene: TRBJ2-1
clone size: -
D gene: -

CDR3 DNA: TGTGCCAGCAGCGCCGGGACTGGGGCCAATGAGCAGTTCTTC
CDR3 protein: CASSAGTGANEQFF
V gene: TRBV7-3
J gene: TRBJ2-1
clone size: -
D gene: -

CDR3 DNA: TGTGCCAGCAGGGAAAAGGACAGGGATCAAAAACTGTTTTTT
CDR3 protein: CASREKDRDQKLFF
V gene: TRBV6-1
J gene: TRBJ1-4
clone size: -
D gene: TRBD1

CDR3 DNA: TGTGCCAGCTCACCATCCGGGACAGGGGTAAACTATGGCTACACCTTC
CDR3 protein: CASSPSGTGVNYGYTF
V gene: TRBV18
J gene: TRBJ1-2
clone size: -
D gene: TRBD1

CDR3 DNA: TGTGCCAGCAGCGTAGGCGGGGACCACTACAATGAGCAGTTCTTC
CDR3 protein: CASSVGGDHYNEQFF
V gene: TRBV9
J gene: TRBJ2-1
clone size: -
D gene: -

CDR3 DNA: TGTGCCAGCAGCCCCTCAGGTAATGAGCAGTTCTTC
CDR3 protein: CASSPSGNEQFF
V gene: TRBV6-4
J gene: TRBJ2-1
clone size: -
D gene: -

CDR3 DNA: TGTGCCAGCAGTTACATGGGGAGTCTTCAAGAGACCCAGTACTTC
CDR3 protein: CASSYMGSLQETQYF
V gene: TRBV6-5
J gene: TRBJ2-5
clone size: -
D gene: -

CDR3 DNA: TGTGCCAGCAGCTTTTCCGGGGCTAACTCTGGGGCCAACGTCCTGACTTTC
CDR3 protein: CASSFSGANSGANVLTF
V gene: TRBV7-6
J gene: TRBJ2-6
clone size: -
D gene: -

CDR3 DNA: TGTGCCAGCAGCCAAGAGGCCGGGACGGTATCCTACGAGCAGTACTTC
CDR3 protein: CASSQEAGTVSYEQYF
V gene: TRBV4-2
J gene: TRBJ2-7
clone size: -
D gene: -

CDR3 DNA: TGCGCCAGCAGCCCCGGGGGGACAGGGGGAGGTGAAAAACTGTTTTTT
CDR3 protein: CASSPGGTGGGEKLFF
V gene: TRBV5-1
J gene: TRBJ1-4
clone size: -
D gene: TRBD1